Following are 2 T cell receptor beta chains from one sample sequenced in a study of blood T cells in healthy people across ages. PCR was performed a second time for roughly 7 to 12 cycles using a sample-barcoded 5' primer and a J-beta primer mix. TCRdb ran MiXCR on the 5' RACE reads and lists one entry per CDR3 protein. Among 800,000 or so distinct CDR3 sequences listed, just under 25% were seen once. The same sample was also used in a study of T cells of mothers and their children.

Source material: blood. Source of these receptors: a boy aged 5 to 17 in good health.

The sample holds a few counts of this clonotype. This chain uses TRBV28 with TRBJ2-3, with unresolved D. V lost 1 base to trimming and J lost 2 bases, with 10 bases between them. CDR3 size: 15 residues. Looked up from germline, CDR1 is MDHEN and CDR2 is SYDVKM. The CDR3 is CASSLSGGVTDTQYF. CDR3 bases: TGTGCCAGCAGTTTATCGGGCGGCGTCACAGATACGCAGTATTTT.

This clonotype occurred a few times. The chain carries TRBV12-5 and TRBJ2-7; TRBD1 agrees at 7 bases. CDR1 and CDR2 from the germline V gene are LGHNT and FRNRAP. Trimming removed 1 base from V and 6 bases from J; junction bases left unmatched: 3. This CDR3 comprises 13 residues. CDR3 protein: CASGLGRQGEQYF. The CDR3 region has the DNA TGTGCTAGTGGTTTGGGCCGACAGGGCGAGCAGTACTTC.